The present T cell receptor (beta chain) was sequenced within a study of T-cell memory formation after mild COVID-19. Study overall: Largely, TCR clusters stayed within a single donor. Study results and limitations: Among clones peaking at day 37 in the second wave, SARS-CoV-2 specificity remained unconfirmed.

V was trimmed by 4 bases and J by 0 bases, leaving 17 bases between them. The CDR3 is 17 residues long. The germline gives CDR1 SGHRS, CDR2 YFSETQ. One entry per CDR3 protein results from TCRdb running MiXCR on the 5' RACE reads. The profile shows a few hundred thousand distinct CDR3 sequences, less than 25% of them singletons. This clonotype was observed many times. What it binds is not known. This chain uses TRBV5-1 with TRBJ2-1, with D perhaps TRBD1 or TRBD2 (6 bases each). Sequencing used PBMCs or a T cell subset sorted from them (not recorded which). The clonotype originates from an adult woman who had mild COVID-19 (a few samples of this study predate the infection). Cell type and time point are not known. CDR3 region: CASSARGGERSYNEQFF. The CDR3 nucleotides read TGCGCCAGCAGCGCCAGGGGCGGGGAACGCTCCTACAATGAGCAGTTCTTC.